This TCR beta chain was recorded in a study of cytomegalovirus exposure and HLA in healthy donors. At the level of the study: Most genotyped donors, 81% of 398, had Caucasian-associated genetic ancestry. General study findings and limits: TCR beta chain V- and J-gene trimming was linked, in a later analysis, to a missense variant in DCLRE1C.

In the case of this clone: Its antigen is undetermined.

Germline V gene lookup returns CDR1 SGHVS and CDR2 FQNEAQ. With 5 bases removed from V and 0 bases from J, the gap between germline ends came to 13 bases. The CDR3 covers 16 residues. This PCR relied on a set of 60 Vbeta primers and 13 Jbeta primers. Using immunoSEQ multiplex PCR, the repertoire was profiled, and TCRdb retains in-frame clones only, with some absent. The repertoire shows approximately 140,000 clones; the top ten hold about 1.4%. Material for sequencing was PBMCs. The gene calls are TRBV7-8 and TRBJ1-4; possible D gene TRBD1, 5 bases. This receptor was taken from a woman aged 40 to 49 in good health and CMV-seronegative. The CDR3 sequence is CASSLGHIATNEKLFF. The CDR3 DNA reads as TGTGCCAGCAGCCTCGGACACATTGCAACTAATGAAAAACTGTTTTTT. Full variable domain (remainder filled in from reference TRBV7-8 and TRBJ1-4): GAGVSQSPRYKVAKRGQDVALRCDPISGHVSLFWYQQALGQGPEFLTYFQNEAQLDKSGLPSDRFFAERPEGSVSTLKIQRTQQEDSAVYLCASSLGHIATNEKLFFGSGTQLSVL.